Listed here is a single T cell receptor beta chain. The antigen remains unidentified. The CDR3 covers 15 residues. The germline V and J ends were trimmed by 1 base and 4 bases, with 14 bases remaining between them. Germline V CDR1 and CDR2: SGHKS, YYEKEE (reference sequence). The data belong to a study of cytomegalovirus exposure and HLA in healthy donors. The overall study: Genotyping showed roughly 83% of over 350 donors falling in the Caucasian-associated ancestry cluster.

General study findings and limits: Data from an earlier analysis indicated that most TCR beta V segments were productive either about 87% or about 30% of the time. Researchers catalogued 160 or so TCR beta chains as cytomegalovirus-associated.

It was with 60 Vbeta and 13 Jbeta primers that the PCR ran. Profiling relied on immunoSEQ multiplex PCR, and the TCRdb table lists in-frame clones only, not all of them. The sample includes more than 110,000 clones, 73% of them seen just once. The rearrangement links TRBV5-5 to TRBJ2-5; D perhaps matches TRBD2 (6 bases). Material: PBMCs. The receptor's source is a middle-aged woman in good health and CMV-seronegative. The CDR3 is CASSLSTGVAETQYF. In nucleotides, the CDR3 is TGTGCCAGCAGCTTGTCTACGGGGGTGGCAGAGACCCAGTACTTC.